Listed here are 25 T cell receptor beta chains from one sample, sequenced in a study of human T cells and chemical hapten exposure. TCRdb reanalysed the RACE reads using MiXCR and keeps one entry per CDR3 protein. The profile shows around 330,000 distinct CDR3 sequences, 5% to 6.5% of them singletons. The time point here: pre-sensitization, week 0. Stated treatment: therapeutic diphenylcyclopropenone sensitization with weekly scalp DPC. This sample comprised whole blood, obtained in connection with sensitization to the hapten diphenylcyclopropenone (DPC). These receptor sequences come from a woman between 18 and 29 years old with alopecia areata. Some clones in this sample may be carry-over from other donors' samples.

There are many counts of this clonotype. The chain uses TRBV4-1 and TRBJ1-6; possible D gene TRBD1, 5 bases. Germline CDR1 reads MGHRA; CDR2 reads YSYEKL. The length of the CDR3 is 19 residues. Deletions cut 4 bases from V and 3 bases from J, with 22 bases between. The CDR3 loop is CASSRSEVPADIYNSPLHF. CDR3 bases: TGCGCCAGCAGCCGAAGTGAAGTACCGGCGGACATCTATAATTCACCCCTCCACTTT.

This clonotype was found many times. The rearrangement links TRBV28 to TRBJ1-3; 7 nucleotides line up with TRBD1. This CDR3 is 17 amino acids long. Per the germline V gene, CDR1 is MDHEN and CDR2 is SYDVKM. Germline trimming cut 6 bases from V and 0 bases from J; bases unmatched to any gene: 11. DNA of the CDR3: TGTGCCAGCAGGGAATTCCAGGGGGGGAACTCTGGAAACACCATATATTTT. This encodes CASREFQGGNSGNTIYF.

This clonotype was counted a few times. The chain links TRBV4-3 to TRBJ2-7, with D possibly TRBD2 on 5 matching bases. Between the trimmed V and J ends, which lost 0 bases and 3 bases, there was a span of 9 bases. CDR1 and CDR2 (germline): LGHNA, YSLEER. The CDR3 contains 14 residues. The CDR3 bases are TGCGCCAGCAGCCAAGACGGGAATGACTACGAGCAGTACTTC. Its protein is CASSQDGNDYEQYF.

The chain is built from TRBV20-1 and TRBJ2-2, with 16 bases matching TRBD2. Germline V gene data show CDR1 as DFQATT and CDR2 as SNEGSKA (reference sequence). V was clipped by 6 bases and J by 5 bases; unmatched bases: 15. There are 19 residues in the CDR3. In DNA form, the CDR3 reads TGCAGTGCAGCCCCGGGGACTAGCGGGGGGGTAGGTGGGACCGGGGAGCTGTTTTTT. Protein sequence: CSAAPGTSGGVGGTGELFF.

Many counts were recorded for this clonotype. This rearrangement joins TRBV2 to TRBJ2-3; 9 bases match TRBD2. V trimming: 6 bases; J trimming: 1 base; junction bases outside the gene matches: 11. CDR3 length: 17 residues. Germline V gene data show CDR1 as SNHLY and CDR2 as FYNNEI. The CDR3 reads CASSATPSSGGTDTQYF. Here the CDR3 DNA reads TGTGCCAGCAGCGCCACGCCTTCTAGCGGGGGCACAGATACGCAGTATTTT.

The chain combines TRBV18 with TRBJ1-1; D remains ambiguous. The CDR3 is 12 amino acids. V lost 2 bases, J lost 8 bases, and 9 bases lay in between. CDR1 and CDR2 from the germline V gene are KGHSH and LQKENI. CDR3: CASSPGRLEAFF. In DNA, the CDR3 is TGTGCCAGCTCACCAGGGAGACTAGAAGCTTTCTTT.

This clonotype has only a few counts. The rearrangement joins TRBV4-1 to TRBJ1-1, with 8 nucleotides matching TRBD1. CDR3 size: 16 residues. J lost 0 bases, V lost 0 bases, and 3 bases had no gene match. Germline CDR1 reads MGHRA; CDR2 reads YSYEKL. The CDR3 loop is CASSQDQGAMNTEAFF. The CDR3 DNA sequence: TGCGCCAGCAGCCAAGACCAGGGGGCGATGAACACTGAAGCTTTCTTT.

The V gene is TRBV20-1, the J gene TRBJ2-3, with 10 bases that match TRBD2. The CDR3 has 15 amino acids. J was trimmed by 4 bases and V by 6 bases; bases with no gene match: 10. Germline loops: CDR1 DFQATT, CDR2 SNEGSKA (reference sequence). The CDR3 DNA reads TGCAGTGCAGGCCTAGCGGGGGTATGGGCAGATACGCAGTATTTT. As protein: CSAGLAGVWADTQYF.

The chain has TRBV11-1 and TRBJ1-6, with D uncertain. Germline CDR1 and CDR2: SGHAT and FQDESV (reference sequence). The CDR3 is 14 amino acids. V was clipped by 1 base and J by 9 bases, with 10 bases between them. CDR3 loop: CASSLEQGGSPLHF. CDR3 nucleotides: TGTGCCAGCAGCTTAGAACAAGGAGGTTCACCCCTCCACTTT.

This clonotype was seen only a few times. In DNA form, the CDR3 reads TGTGCCAGCCGGGGACAGCGGAGCTCCTATAATTCACCCCTCCACTTT. As protein: CASRGQRSSYNSPLHF. J is TRBJ1-6 and V is TRBV6-1, with 7 bases aligning to TRBD1. V shed 8 bases and J 0 bases; nucleotides not matched to a gene: 7. The germline V gene encodes CDR1 MNHNS and CDR2 SASEGT. CDR3 length equals 16 residues.

The table lists this clonotype with many counts. V and J are TRBV4-1 and TRBJ2-3; D is ambiguous. Germline V gene data show CDR1 as MGHRA and CDR2 as YSYEKL. V shed 1 base and J shed 2 bases, with 16 bases lying between them. The CDR3 totals 17 residues. The CDR3 spells CASSQASSLPSTDTQYF. The CDR3 DNA follows: TGCGCCAGCAGCCAAGCATCGTCTCTCCCCTCCACAGATACGCAGTATTTT.

This clonotype has more than one count but fewer than ten. The chain couples TRBV5-1 to TRBJ2-7, with D unresolved. The CDR3 sequence is 16 residues long. Trimming shortened V by 0 bases and J by 1 base, and 14 bases separated the two germline ends. The germline V gene has CDR1 SGHRS and CDR2 YFSETQ. The CDR3 sequence: CASSLAWFGTSYEQYF. In DNA, the CDR3 is TGCGCCAGCAGCTTGGCCTGGTTCGGAACGTCCTACGAGCAGTACTTC.

In this sample, this clonotype turned up a few times. V gene TRBV25-1 combines with J gene TRBJ2-3; 9 nucleotides agree with TRBD1. This CDR3 comprises 15 residues. Germline V gene data show CDR1 as MGHDK and CDR2 as SYGVNS. The V and J ends lost 6 bases and 2 bases, in that order; junction bases with no gene match: 6. The CDR3 reads CASSLYRGLTDTQYF. The CDR3 region has the DNA TGTGCCAGCAGCCTCTACAGGGGGCTCACAGATACGCAGTATTTT.

This clonotype has a count of ten or more. The chain employs TRBV18 and TRBJ2-5; D gene unclear. Germline V CDR1 and CDR2: KGHSH, LQKENI. CDR3 length equals 10 residues. Trimming took 8 bases from V and 3 from J, leaving 4 bases between them. The CDR3 coding sequence is TGTGCCAGCAGCGAAGAGACCCAGTACTTC. Amino acid sequence: CASSEETQYF.

The chain is built from TRBV11-1 and TRBJ1-1; D not certain. The CDR3 is 15 amino acids. Trimming removed 1 base at V and 0 bases at J, with 9 bases between. The germline V gene has CDR1 SGHAT and CDR2 FQDESV (reference sequence). The DNA of the CDR3 is TGTGCCAGCAGCTTAGGATCTACAGTGAACACTGAAGCTTTCTTT. Protein product: CASSLGSTVNTEAFF.

This chain connects TRBV7-9 to TRBJ1-6; 8 bases map to TRBD1. This CDR3 spans 14 amino acids. V gave up 2 bases and J gave up 9 bases; unmatched junction bases: 3. CDR1 and CDR2 (germline): SEHNR, FQNEAQ (reference sequence). CDR3 nucleotide sequence: TGTGCCAGCAGCTTACCGGGACAGGCTTCACCCCTCCACTTT. This translates into CASSLPGQASPLHF.

This clonotype was detected many times. This rearrangement joins TRBV6-6 to TRBJ2-5; 7 bases are shared with TRBD1. The V segment lost 5 bases and the J segment 5 bases; nucleotides outside the gene matches: 2. This CDR3 spans 12 amino acids. Germline assignment: CDR1 MNHNY and CDR2 SVGAGI (reference sequence). This chain's CDR3 is CASSRDSETQYF. In nucleotides, the CDR3 is TGTGCCAGCAGTCGGGACAGTGAGACCCAGTACTTC.

The rearrangement joins TRBV27 to TRBJ2-2, with a possible D match to TRBD1 (6 bases). Trimming cost V 6 bases and J 7 bases, with 9 bases left between them. This CDR3 spans 12 amino acids. Germline-derived CDR1 and CDR2 are MNHEY and SMNVEV (reference sequence). The CDR3 coding sequence is TGTGCCAGCAGGGGGGCAAACGGGGAGCTGTTTTTT. Encoded protein: CASRGANGELFF.

The table lists this clonotype with a few counts. The CDR3 bases are TGCAGTGCTAAAAAACAGGGCGATCAGCCCCAGCATTTT. It specifies CSAKKQGDQPQHF. This chain uses TRBV20-1 with TRBJ1-5; D possibly corresponds to TRBD1 (6 bases). The germline V and J ends were trimmed by 4 bases and 5 bases, with 12 bases remaining between them. Looked up from germline, CDR1 is DFQATT and CDR2 is SNEGSKA (reference sequence). This CDR3 is 13 amino acids long.

This clonotype was counted once. Possible read error: a much larger clone is one base away. The chain joins TRBV25-1 to TRBJ1-1; no clear D gene. Germline CDR1 MGHDK, CDR2 SYGVNS. Trimming removed 10 bases from V and 4 bases from J, with 16 bases in between. This CDR3 has 13 residues. In DNA, the CDR3 is TGTGCCAACAGCGGGTGGAAGGGCACTGAAGCTTTCTTT. It yields the protein CANSGWKGTEAFF.

This clonotype was recorded many times. This sequence joins TRBV6-2 or TRBV6-3 and TRBJ2-7; 9 bases line up with TRBD1. Germline V lookup: CDR1 MNHEY, CDR2 SVGEGT. The V and J ends lost 6 bases and 4 bases, in that order; junction bases with no gene match: 13. The CDR3 totals 16 residues. CDR3 in DNA: TGTGCCAGCAGCCACTATACGACAGGGGGTAGTTACGAGCAGTACTTC. As protein: CASSHYTTGGSYEQYF.

This sequence joins TRBV6-6 and TRBJ2-7; the D is unclear. From germline, CDR1 is MNHNY and CDR2 SVGAGI (reference sequence). The CDR3 has 14 amino acids. V was cut by 3 bases and J by 0 bases, with 9 bases left in between. CDR3 amino acids: CASSYETDSYEQYF. CDR3 coding DNA: TGTGCCAGCAGTTATGAGACTGACTCCTACGAGCAGTACTTC.

There are many counts of this clonotype. V gene TRBV4-3 combines with J gene TRBJ1-4, with D hard to call. Germline V gives CDR1 LGHNA, CDR2 YSLEER. Trimming left V 1 base short and J 4 bases short, with 10 bases between. CDR3 length: 15 amino acids. The CDR3 DNA reads as TGCGCCAGCAGCCAAGGTGTCGGATTTAATGAAAAACTGTTTTTT. Translating gives CASSQGVGFNEKLFF.

This clonotype was found many times. The V gene is TRBV7-9, the J gene TRBJ1-6; D unclear. The CDR3 has 13 residues. V lost 2 bases and J lost 9, with 8 bases in between. Germline V gene lookup returns CDR1 SEHNR and CDR2 FQNEAQ (reference sequence). This CDR3 reads CASSLYVGSPLHF. The CDR3 bases are TGTGCCAGCAGCTTATATGTTGGTTCACCCCTCCACTTT.

In its sample, this clonotype was seen many times. The chain carries TRBV7-2 and TRBJ1-2, with D possibly TRBD1 on 6 matching bases. V shed 1 base and J shed 5 bases, with 11 bases lying between them. CDR3 length: 14 residues. Germline V lookup: CDR1 SGHTA, CDR2 FQGNSA. The CDR3 sequence is CASSLDRENYGYTF. CDR3 nucleotides: TGTGCCAGCAGCTTAGACAGGGAGAATTATGGCTACACCTTC.